A single sample gave rise to the 5 T cell receptor beta chains below, sequenced in a study of siplizumab effects on memory and regulatory T cells. Profiling relied on immunoSEQ multiplex PCR, and the TCRdb table lists in-frame clones only, not all of them. The data contain some 97,000 clones, 85% to 95% of them singletons. The source material was non-Treg CD4+ T cells sorted from blood. Every receptor here comes from a human donor in good health.

The gene calls are TRBV6-1 and TRBJ2-1; no reliable D call. CDR3 size: 13 residues. V gave up 8 bases and J gave up 10 bases, with 18 bases separating them. Per germline, CDR1 MNHNS and CDR2 SASEGT. Here the CDR3 DNA reads TGTGCCAGCGTACCCCGTTCGGATGGGGAGCAGTTCTTC. Translating gives CASVPRSDGEQFF.

Notes on this clone: The identical CDR3 is also encoded by other nucleotide sequences in the sample. V gene TRBV6-6 combines with J gene TRBJ1-4, with a weak D call TRBD1 (5 bases). Trimming shortened V by 0 bases and J by 5 bases, and 10 bases separated the two germline ends. Germline CDR1 reads MNHNY; CDR2 reads SVGAGI (reference sequence). CDR3 size: 15 residues. The CDR3 loop reads CASSYSGTGNEKLFF. CDR3 nucleotides: TGTGCCAGCAGTTACTCGGGGACGGGCAATGAAAAACTGTTTTTT.

DNA for the CDR3: TGTGCCAGCTCACCAGGCCAGGTCAATCAGCCCCAGCATTTT. Protein product: CASSPGQVNQPQHF. The chain is built from TRBV18 and TRBJ1-5; the D is unclear. The CDR3 runs 14 residues. Germline V gene sequence: CDR1 KGHSH, CDR2 LQKENI. V dropped 2 bases and J dropped 3 bases, with 8 bases sitting between them.

V and J are TRBV27 and TRBJ2-3, with 9 bases that match TRBD2. Germline V gene lookup returns CDR1 MNHEY and CDR2 SMNVEV (reference sequence). With V trimmed by 4 bases and J by 4 bases, 12 bases remained unmatched. The CDR3 is 17 residues long. CDR3 nucleotide sequence: TGTGCCAGCAGTTATTTCGGTGTAGCGGGAGTATCAGATACGCAGTATTTT. Its protein is CASSYFGVAGVSDTQYF.

The chain combines TRBV29-1 with TRBJ1-2; unclear D gene. The CDR3 has 9 residues. Trimming removed 2 bases at V and 13 bases at J, with 8 bases between. The germline CDR1 and CDR2 sequences are SQVTM and ANQGSEA. CDR3: CSVETGGTF. Written as DNA, the CDR3 is TGCAGCGTTGAAACCGGAGGCACCTTC.